This TCR beta chain was retrieved from a study of T cell repertoires in cytomegalovirus infection. Study-wide points: Cumulative frequency (of public TCR beta family members) identified carriers of CMV plus the relevant HLA.

This clonotype was counted between two and nine times. The antigen is undetermined. TCRdb ran MiXCR on the reads and lists one entry per CDR3 protein. Of 80,000 or so distinct CDR3 sequences listed, approximately 40% are singletons. Looked up from germline, CDR1 is SGHTA and CDR2 is FQGTGA. The CDR3 loop spans 18 amino acids. Unmatched junction bases numbered 15, after V lost 5 bases and J lost 4 bases. This TCR derives from a human donor in good health (CMV status not recorded). Some clones in this sample may be carry-over from other donors' samples. Here the sequenced sample was CD8+ T cells from cultured PBMCs, taken from culture after CMV antigen stimulation. This chain joins TRBV7-3 and TRBJ2-1, with TRBD2 identical over 9 bases. CDR3: CASSPSPAGSGGYNEQFF. CDR3 nucleotides: TGTGCCAGCAGCCCAAGTCCAGCGGGGAGCGGGGGGTACAATGAGCAGTTCTTC.